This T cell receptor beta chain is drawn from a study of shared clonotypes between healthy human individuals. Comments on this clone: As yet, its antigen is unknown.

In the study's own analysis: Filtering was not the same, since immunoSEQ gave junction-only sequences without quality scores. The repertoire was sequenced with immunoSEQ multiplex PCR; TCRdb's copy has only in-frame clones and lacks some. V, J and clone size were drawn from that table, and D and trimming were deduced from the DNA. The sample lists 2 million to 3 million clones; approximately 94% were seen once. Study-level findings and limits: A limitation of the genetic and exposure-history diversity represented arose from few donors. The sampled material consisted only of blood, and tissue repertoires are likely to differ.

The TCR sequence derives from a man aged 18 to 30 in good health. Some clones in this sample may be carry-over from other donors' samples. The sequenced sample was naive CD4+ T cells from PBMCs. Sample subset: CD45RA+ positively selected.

CDR3 nucleotide sequence: TGTGCCAGCAGCGCACAGGCAAGCTCCTACGAGCAGTACTTC. Its protein is CASSAQASSYEQYF. The chain uses TRBV7-9 and TRBJ2-7; TRBD1 might be the D (5 bases). The CDR3 length is 14 residues. CDR1 SEHNR and CDR2 FQNEAQ come from the germline V gene (reference sequence). Trimming removed 5 bases at V and 0 bases at J, with 11 bases between.